Sequencing of this TCR beta chain was carried out in a study of T cell responses to AZD1222 COVID-19 vaccine (dated by TCRdb to about 2021). About the study as a whole: AZD1222 recipients whose second dose came at about 4 weeks and those whose second dose came at about 12 weeks were combined into one group, since spike-specific TCR depth and breadth did not differ between the two schedules. TCR sequencing was performed for 230 to 250 trial participants, of whom 200 to 210 were given two doses of AZD1222 and around 26 were given two doses of MenACWY control vaccine. Trial participants were enrolled by age into 18-55, 56-69 and 70-plus year subgroups, with roughly 150, 30 and 60 TCR-sequenced participants respectively.

Overall study results and their limits: Because no day 14 peak-response samples were available, repertoires were characterized only after the peak T cell response. The 56-69-year group was small, and its depth increase did not reach significance, likely because of low power. Participants were mostly white British, with more females than males. The authors suggested clonal diversity may have been underestimated. A significant rise in spike-specific TCR breadth and depth was observed after two AZD1222 doses relative to day 0 and relative to MenACWY recipients. CD4 TCRs associated with the vaccine covered the entire spike protein, and the dominant responses were in regions 160-218 and 743-854. Epitopes outside the regions mutated in the B.1.351 and B.1.1.7 variants were reportedly recognized by nearly half of the unique spike-specific TCRs. Conclusions about previously exposed vaccinees were limited because only 6 or 7 AZD1222 recipients were SARS-CoV-2 seropositive at baseline.

The meaning of the sample's time point label: baseline before first vaccination. Vaccinee samples were obtained from the UK trials COV001 and COV002, which included a single-blind randomized controlled phase 2/3 trial of AZD1222 (ChAdOx1 nCoV-19) in healthy adults. For TCRbeta chain sequencing, PBMC samples were collected from trial participants at day 0 and at day 28 after the second dose. The CDR3 regions of human TCRbeta chains were analyzed by immunosequencing. In the original analysis: Repertoire TCRs were checked for matches against a reference library of SARS-CoV-2-specific TCRs that had been generated using the MIRA antigen-specificity platform. Breadth was defined as the fraction of unique TCRs that were SARS-CoV-2-associated, and depth was defined as the fraction of total T cells that were SARS-CoV-2-associated. Each spike-specific TCR was assigned to its reactive spike region and to a CD4 or CD8 class using the MIRA data. Log10-transformed breadth and depth values were compared by one-way ANOVA with Sidak's multiple comparisons tests. The table comes from immuneACCESS by way of TCRdb, which keeps in-frame sequences with V and J called. Part of the clones is missing from these tables; in studies checked, under half for an unresolved V gene and the rest for unknown reasons. V, J and clone size reflect that table, while D and trimming were determined from the DNA. Here the sample has about 170,000 clones; 90% occur a single time. The top ten constitute about 2.6% of the sample.

A word on this clone: Its antigen is currently not known. No qualities accompany the bases; no much larger clone lies one base away.

The germline V gene specifies MGHDK as CDR1 and SYGVNS as CDR2. The V end loses 2 bases and the J end loses 0 bases, and a stretch of 5 bases separates them. There are 14 amino acids in the CDR3, from cysteine to phenylalanine inclusive. Solely the CDR3 DNA is kept, with 42 bases framed from the first base. The receptor chain draws on TRBV25-1 and TRBJ1-3, and TRBD1 may be the D gene, going by 5 matching bases. This TCR was sampled from an adult in good health. The sample here was peripheral blood, taken on day 0 of AZD1222 vaccination. The sequenced DNA is TGTGCCAGCAGTGAAACAGGCTCTGGAAACACCATATATTTT. This translates into CASSETGSGNTIYF. When the CDR3 is completed using the reference TRBV25-1 and TRBJ1-3 genes on either side, the full variable domain is EADIYQTPRYLVIGTGKKITLECSQTMGHDKMYWYQQDPGMELHLIHYSYGVNSTEKGDLSSESTVSRIRTEHFPLTLESARPSHTSQYLCASSETGSGNTIYFGEGSWLTVV.